Included here is one T cell receptor (beta chain) sequence, with context. CDR3 size: 16 residues. The germline CDR1 and CDR2 sequences are LNHDA and SQIVND (reference sequence). Trimming removed 5 bases from V and 2 bases from J; junction bases left unmatched: 11. Participants were placed into cohorts based on the clinical history they reported. Cohort 3 donors counted as recovered after two negative PCRs, clearance, or resolved symptoms. The data were produced by immunoSEQ multiplex PCR, yet TCRdb's version contains in-frame clones alone and is incomplete. The sample yields approximately 130,000 clones, less than 90% seen once. The sample belongs to a study of blood T cell repertoires in COVID-19. The wider study: Some COVID-19 samples were acute and others convalescent; all came from the United States, Italy and Spain. T cells, B-cell-depleted T cells, or PBMCs provided the cDNA or gDNA that served as material.

Source material: PBMCs or T cells enriched from blood (not recorded which). The clonotype was recovered from a man aged 30-40 years who had recovered from COVID-19. The chain has TRBV19 and TRBJ2-5, with 7 nucleotides matching TRBD2. CDR3 sequence reads: CASSLRGDVPQETQYF. In nucleotides, the CDR3 is TGTGCCAGTAGTCTCCGGGGGGACGTTCCTCAAGAGACCCAGTACTTC.